The 24 T cell receptor beta chains below all came from one sample that was sequenced in a study of control samples from healthy donors and cancer patients. Data came from immunoSEQ multiplex PCR; TCRdb stores just in-frame clones and leaves some out. The repertoire has about 180,000 clones, about 92% of them found once; the top ten carry around 1.5%. The specimen sequenced was blood. Receptors were obtained from a man aged 25 to 40 in good health.

The gene calls are TRBV19 and TRBJ1-3; possibly TRBD1 for D (6 bases). Trimming removed 7 bases from V and 4 bases from J, with 11 bases in between. This CDR3 spans 13 amino acids. Germline V gene data show CDR1 as LNHDA and CDR2 as SQIVND (reference sequence). CDR3 coding DNA: TGTGCCAGTATTCAGGGGTCCGGAAACACCATATATTTT. It encodes CASIQGSGNTIYF.

The chain employs TRBV13 and TRBJ1-1; no definite D call. The V gene lost 3 bases and the J gene lost 3 bases, with 11 bases spanning the gap. The CDR3 spans 14 residues. Germline V lookup: CDR1 PRHDT, CDR2 FYEKMQ (reference sequence). CDR3 bases: TGTGCCAGCAGCTTGTTGGGTAGCGACACTGAAGCTTTCTTT. Its translation: CASSLLGSDTEAFF.

This sequence joins TRBV5-1 and TRBJ2-2; 11 bases agree with TRBD1. The CDR3 runs 17 residues. Germline-derived CDR1 and CDR2 are SGHRS and YFSETQ. Germline trimming cut 7 bases from V and 5 bases from J; bases unmatched to any gene: 13. CDR3 nucleotide sequence: TGCGCCAGCGGACTAGGAGGACAGGGGGCGCATACCGGGGAGCTGTTTTTT. Protein product: CASGLGGQGAHTGELFF.

The chain joins TRBV7-9 to TRBJ2-3, with 9 bases identical to TRBD2. The ends lost 1 base at V and 5 bases at J; junction bases unmatched: 7. This CDR3 region has 16 residues. Germline assignment: CDR1 SEHNR and CDR2 FQNEAQ (reference sequence). The CDR3 region has the DNA TGTGCCAGCAGCTTAGTCGCTAGCGGGGCGGGAGATACGCAGTATTTT. Translated: CASSLVASGAGDTQYF. Combining the CDR3 with reference TRBV7-9 and TRBJ2-3 gives the whole variable domain DTGVSQNPRHKITKRGQNVTFRCDPISEHNRLYWYRQTLGQGPEFLTYFQNEAQLEKSRLLSDRFSAERPKGSFSTLEIQRTEQGDSAMYLCASSLVASGAGDTQYFGPGTRLTVL.

The J gene is TRBJ1-3, the V gene TRBV14, with 7 bases aligning to TRBD1. Trimming took 0 bases from V and 2 from J; bases not matched to a gene: 7. There are 17 residues in the CDR3. Germline values: CDR1 SGHDN, CDR2 FVKESK. In DNA form, the CDR3 reads TGTGCCAGCAGCCAAGATATTACAGGGGCTACTGGAAACACCATATATTTT. Translated, it gives CASSQDITGATGNTIYF.

V gene TRBV12-3 or TRBV12-4 combines with J gene TRBJ2-1; D is uncertain. Between the trimmed V and J ends, which lost 7 bases and 15 bases, there was a span of 19 bases. The CDR3 spans 12 residues. The CDR3 here is CASTIASGRPFF. The CDR3 DNA reads as TGTGCCAGCACCATTGCCAGTGGCAGGCCGTTCTTC.

This rearrangement joins TRBV28 to TRBJ2-7, with 11 bases matching TRBD2. Per germline, CDR1 MDHEN and CDR2 SYDVKM. J lost 6 bases, V lost 6 bases, and 13 bases had no gene match. This CDR3 comprises 16 residues. Written as DNA, the CDR3 is TGTGCCAGCAGCTCAGCGGGACTAGCGGTAGGGGTCGAGCAGTACTTC. Translating it yields CASSSAGLAVGVEQYF.

The chain combines TRBV29-1 with TRBJ1-1, with D possibly TRBD1 on 6 matching bases. The V end lost 8 bases, the J end lost 1 base, and 26 bases lay between the germline ends. CDR3 length: 17 residues. Germline assignment: CDR1 SQVTM and CDR2 ANQGSEA. The CDR3 nucleotides read TGCAGCCGACGCGGATGTTGGACAGTCGGGGAGAACACTGAAGCTTTCTTT. Amino acid sequence: CSRRGCWTVGENTEAFF.

The V call is TRBV19, the J call TRBJ1-1; 7 nucleotides match TRBD1. CDR3 length equals 14 residues. V lost 7 bases to trimming and J lost 1 base; unmatched junction nucleotides: 6. The V gene's germline CDR1 is LNHDA and CDR2 SQIVND (reference sequence). CDR3 DNA: TGTGCCAGTAACCAACAGGGGCCGAACACTGAAGCTTTCTTT. This encodes CASNQQGPNTEAFF.

The rearrangement uses TRBV24-1 and TRBJ1-1, with D possibly matching TRBD1 (5 bases). Per the germline V gene, CDR1 is KGHDR and CDR2 is SFDVKD. The CDR3 has 14 amino acids. Trimming stripped 4 bases from V and 5 bases from J, with 13 bases between. In DNA, the CDR3 is TGTGCCACCAGTGAAGGCGCGGGGGTTACTGAAGCTTTCTTT. This gives the protein CATSEGAGVTEAFF.

This rearrangement joins TRBV2 to TRBJ1-2; no reliable D call. V was trimmed by 7 bases and J by 1 base, leaving 13 bases between them. The CDR3 sequence is 14 residues long. CDR1 and CDR2 from the germline V gene are SNHLY and FYNNEI. CDR3 protein: CASTRAGGNYGYTF. For the CDR3, the DNA is TGTGCCAGCACCCGGGCCGGTGGTAACTATGGCTACACCTTC. Filled out from reference TRBV2 and TRBJ1-2, the complete variable domain reads EPEVTQTPSHQVTQMGQEVILRCVPISNHLYFYWYRQILGQKVEFLVSFYNNEISEKSEIFDDQFSVERPDGSNFTLKIRSTKLEDSAMYFCASTRAGGNYGYTFGSGTRLTVV.

The V call is TRBV5-4, the J call TRBJ2-6; D is possibly TRBD1 (6 bases). Trimming cost V 4 bases and J 0 bases, with 20 bases left between them. The CDR3 sequence is 19 residues long. The germline V gene encodes CDR1 SGHNT and CDR2 YYREEE (reference sequence). In DNA, the CDR3 is TGTGCCAGCAGCACTACTTGGACAGTATTCTTCTCTGGGGCCAACGTCCTGACTTTC. This codes for CASSTTWTVFFSGANVLTF.

The chain is built from TRBV27 and TRBJ2-1; possibly TRBD2 for D (5 bases). With 5 bases removed from V and 6 bases from J, the gap between germline ends came to 11 bases. CDR1 is MNHEY and CDR2 is SMNVEV in the germline V gene (reference sequence). CDR3 length: 13 residues. The CDR3 nucleotides read TGTGCCAGCAGTCGCCGGGATGGCAATGAGCAGTTCTTC. This gives the protein CASSRRDGNEQFF.

Only one count was recorded for this clone. The chain combines TRBV4-2 with TRBJ2-7; 7 positions agree with TRBD2. The trim removed 2 bases at V and 0 bases at J, leaving 7 bases unmatched. The CDR3 runs 16 residues. Germline CDR1 reads LGHNA; CDR2 reads YNFKEQ. The CDR3 region has the DNA TGTGCCAGCAGCCAATCGGGCGGGACTACCTCCTACGAGCAGTACTTC. It translates to CASSQSGGTTSYEQYF.

The chain employs TRBV9 and TRBJ2-3; 10 positions agree with TRBD2. Germline V CDR1 and CDR2: SGDLS, YYNGEE. CDR3 length equals 15 residues. The V segment lost 2 bases and the J segment 5 bases; nucleotides outside the gene matches: 5. CDR3 DNA sequence: TGTGCCAGCAGCGTCCTAGCGGGGGCGGAAGATACGCAGTATTTT. Protein: CASSVLAGAEDTQYF.

The V and J genes are TRBV28 and TRBJ2-4; possibly TRBD1 for D (6 bases). Germline values: CDR1 MDHEN, CDR2 SYDVKM. CDR3 size: 16 residues. The germline V and J ends were trimmed by 5 bases and 10 bases, with 24 bases remaining between them. The chain's CDR3 is CASSTHLQGGREIQYF. The CDR3 region has the DNA TGTGCCAGCAGTACGCACCTACAGGGTGGTCGGGAAATTCAGTACTTC.

The genes are TRBV6-5 and TRBJ1-2; possibly TRBD1 for D (5 bases). This CDR3 is built from 14 residues. CDR1 MNHEY and CDR2 SVGAGI come from the germline V gene. With 0 bases removed from V and 7 bases from J, the gap between germline ends came to 12 bases. CDR3 DNA sequence: TGTGCCAGCAGTTACTCGGGTCTTGGGGGTGGCTACACCTTC. This translates into CASSYSGLGGGYTF.

The chain is built from TRBV27 and TRBJ2-7; D not resolved. The ends were cut back, 5 bases at V and 2 bases at J, with 13 bases in the middle. Per the germline V gene, CDR1 is MNHEY and CDR2 is SMNVEV (reference sequence). This CDR3 has 14 residues. The CDR3 is CASSKTDSAYEQYF. The CDR3 region has the DNA TGTGCCAGCAGTAAGACCGATTCGGCCTACGAGCAGTACTTC.

This clone was seen a single time. J is TRBJ2-7 and V is TRBV19; D could derive from TRBD1 or TRBD2 (5 bases each). The V gene's germline CDR1 is LNHDA and CDR2 SQIVND (reference sequence). The CDR3 is 12 amino acids. The V gene lost 8 bases and the J gene lost 11 bases, with 19 bases spanning the gap. CDR3 DNA: TGTGCCAGTTCAAATAGGGGCAGCGGCAAGTACTTC. This codes for CASSNRGSGKYF.

The chain couples TRBV5-1 to TRBJ1-6, with D tentatively TRBD1 (6 bases). Germline V gene lookup returns CDR1 SGHRS and CDR2 YFSETQ. Trimming pared 0 bases from V and 5 bases from J, leaving 6 bases between. This CDR3 comprises 14 residues. The CDR3 bases are TGCGCCAGCAGCTTGGGACAGGATAATTCACCCCTCCACTTT. Translated: CASSLGQDNSPLHF.

The genes are TRBV9 and TRBJ2-5, with a possible D match to TRBD2 (5 bases). Germline V gene lookup returns CDR1 SGDLS and CDR2 YYNGEE. CDR3 size: 16 residues. The germline V and J ends were trimmed by 0 bases and 5 bases, with 17 bases remaining between them. The chain's CDR3 is CASSVGSQRRGETQYF. CDR3 bases: TGTGCCAGCAGCGTAGGGTCCCAGAGGCGCGGGGAGACCCAGTACTTC.

The chain carries TRBV5-4 and TRBJ2-7; 8 nucleotides agree with TRBD2. This CDR3 comprises 14 residues. Germline CDR1 is SGHNT and CDR2 is YYREEE (reference sequence). V was clipped by 1 base and J by 6 bases; unmatched bases: 6. The CDR3 DNA is TGTGCCAGCAGCTTGATGGCGGGAGGAGGCGAGCAGTACTTC. It specifies CASSLMAGGGEQYF.

V and J are TRBV3-1 (or the pseudogene TRBV3-2) and TRBJ1-2, with 9 bases identical to TRBD1. CDR1 and CDR2 (germline): LGHDT, YNNKEL (reference sequence). V lost 3 bases, J lost 6 bases, and 5 bases stayed unmatched. This CDR3 region has 14 residues. The chain's CDR3 is CASSHRDRENGYTF. In DNA, the CDR3 is TGTGCCAGCAGCCACCGGGACAGGGAAAATGGCTACACCTTC.

Concerning this clone itself: Other DNA variants within this sample encode the same CDR3. The rearrangement uses TRBV3-1 (or the pseudogene TRBV3-2) and TRBJ2-5; maybe TRBD2 (7 bases). In germline, CDR1 is LGHDT, CDR2 YNNKEL (reference sequence). Trimming shortened V by 1 base and J by 4 bases, and 13 bases separated the two germline ends. CDR3 length equals 15 residues. The CDR3 sequence: CASSQAAGAGETQYF. CDR3 sequence (DNA): TGTGCCAGCAGCCAAGCTGCGGGGGCCGGAGAGACCCAGTACTTC.